This TCR beta chain comes out of a study of cytomegalovirus exposure and HLA in healthy donors. Whole-study results and caveats: When the data were analyzed later, several of the most significant clusters appeared to be linked to common viral pathogens.

This clone was seen just once. Antigen unknown. J was trimmed by 2 bases and V by 5 bases; bases with no gene match: 4. The CDR3 covers 16 residues. Looked up from germline, CDR1 is SGHTA and CDR2 is FQGNSA. PCR used 60 Vbeta primers and 13 Jbeta primers. The method was immunoSEQ multiplex PCR; TCRdb's version includes in-frame clones alone and lacks a portion of them. The table shows approximately 150,000 clones, with more than 80% occurring only once. The sequence was obtained from a woman aged 35 to 49 in good health and CMV-seropositive. This chain uses TRBV7-2 with TRBJ2-3, with 13 bases matching TRBD2. Sequencing was done on a sample of PBMCs. CDR3 DNA sequence: TGTGCCAGCAGCCTCGGACTAGCGGGAGCCACAGATACGCAGTATTTT. Translated, it gives CASSLGLAGATDTQYF.